Detailed here is one TCR beta chain. This sample stems from a study of radiotherapy plus CTLA-4 blockade in lung cancer. Study as a whole: Disease control reached approximately 30%, with objective responses in roughly 19%.

V lost 0 bases, J lost 6 bases, and 3 bases stayed unmatched. Germline-derived CDR1 and CDR2 are KGHSH and LQKENI. The CDR3 loop spans 15 amino acids. Libraries were prepared by immunoSEQ multiplex PCR; TCRdb keeps only in-frame clonotypes and omits some of them. This sample has some 92,000 clones, with 82% found just once. The chain joins TRBV18 to TRBJ2-4; 9 bases align to TRBD1. The starting material was peripheral blood, obtained from a patient treated with radiotherapy plus ipilimumab. The TCR originated in a human donor with non-small cell lung cancer who had a partial response to radiotherapy plus ipilimumab. For the CDR3, the DNA is TGTGCCAGCTCACCACCGGGACAGGGACTAAACATTCAGTACTTC. Protein sequence: CASSPPGQGLNIQYF. Together with reference TRBV18 and TRBJ2-4, the CDR3 gives the full variable domain: NAGVMQNPRHLVRRRGQEARLRCSPMKGHSHVYWYRQLPEEGLKFMVYLQKENIIDESGMPKERFSAEFPKEGPSILRIQQVVRGDSAAYFCASSPPGQGLNIQYFGAGTRLSVL.